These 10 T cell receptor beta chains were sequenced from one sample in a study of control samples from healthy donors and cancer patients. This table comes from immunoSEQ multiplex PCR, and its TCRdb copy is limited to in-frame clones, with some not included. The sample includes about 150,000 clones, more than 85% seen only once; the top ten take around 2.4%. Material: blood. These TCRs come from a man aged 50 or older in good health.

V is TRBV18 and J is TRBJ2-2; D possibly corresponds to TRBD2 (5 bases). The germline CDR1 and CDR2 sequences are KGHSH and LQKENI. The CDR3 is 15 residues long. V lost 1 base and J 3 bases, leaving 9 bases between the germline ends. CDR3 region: CASSPQGVYTGELFF. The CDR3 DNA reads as TGTGCCAGCTCACCACAGGGAGTTTACACCGGGGAGCTGTTTTTT. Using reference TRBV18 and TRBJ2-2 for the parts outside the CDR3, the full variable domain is NAGVMQNPRHLVRRRGQEARLRCSPMKGHSHVYWYRQLPEEGLKFMVYLQKENIIDESGMPKERFSAEFPKEGPSILRIQQVVRGDSAAYFCASSPQGVYTGELFFGEGSRLTVL.

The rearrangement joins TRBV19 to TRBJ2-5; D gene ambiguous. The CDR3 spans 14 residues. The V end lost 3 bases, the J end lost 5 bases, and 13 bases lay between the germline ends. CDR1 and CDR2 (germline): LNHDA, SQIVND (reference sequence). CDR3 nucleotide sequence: TGTGCCAGTAGTATTGGCAGAGGTGTGGAGACCCAGTACTTC. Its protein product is CASSIGRGVETQYF. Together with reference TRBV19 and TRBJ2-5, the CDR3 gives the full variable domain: DGGITQSPKYLFRKEGQNVTLSCEQNLNHDAMYWYRQDPGQGLRLIYYSQIVNDFQKGDIAEGYSVSREKKESFPLTVTSAQKNPTAFYLCASSIGRGVETQYFGPGTRLLVL.

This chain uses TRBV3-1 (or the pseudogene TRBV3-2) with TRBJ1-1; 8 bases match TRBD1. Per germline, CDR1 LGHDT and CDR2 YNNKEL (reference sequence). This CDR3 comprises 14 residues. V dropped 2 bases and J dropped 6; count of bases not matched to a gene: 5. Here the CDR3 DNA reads TGTGCCAGCAGCCAAACAGGGGGTCGTGCTGAAGCTTTCTTT. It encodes CASSQTGGRAEAFF.

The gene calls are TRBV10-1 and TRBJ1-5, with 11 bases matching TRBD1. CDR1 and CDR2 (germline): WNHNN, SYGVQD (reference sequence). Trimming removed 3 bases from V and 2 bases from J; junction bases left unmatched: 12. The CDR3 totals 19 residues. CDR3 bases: TGCGCCAGCAGTGAAAGTCGGAGGACAGGGGGCGTAGGCAATCAGCCCCAGCATTTT. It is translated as CASSESRRTGGVGNQPQHF.

The CDR3 region has the DNA TGTGCCAGCAGCCAATCAAACACAGATACGCAGTATTTT. Translation: CASSQSNTDTQYF. The chain joins TRBV14 to TRBJ2-3, with D unresolved. V dropped 2 bases and J dropped 2 bases, with 5 bases sitting between them. The CDR3 runs 13 residues. Germline CDR1 reads SGHDN; CDR2 reads FVKESK.

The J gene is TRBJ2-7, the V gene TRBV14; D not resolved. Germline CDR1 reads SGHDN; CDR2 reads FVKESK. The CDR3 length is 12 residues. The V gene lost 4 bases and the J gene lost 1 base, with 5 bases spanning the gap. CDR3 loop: CASSPSSYEQYF. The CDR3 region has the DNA TGTGCCAGCAGCCCCTCTTCCTACGAGCAGTACTTC.

CDR3 DNA sequence: TGTGCCAGCAGTTTAACACAGGAGTACGAGCAGTACTTC. As protein: CASSLTQEYEQYF. The chain is built from TRBV12-3 or TRBV12-4 and TRBJ2-7; tentatively, D is TRBD1 (5 bases). Trimming pared 2 bases from V and 4 bases from J, leaving 9 bases between. This CDR3 has 13 amino acids.

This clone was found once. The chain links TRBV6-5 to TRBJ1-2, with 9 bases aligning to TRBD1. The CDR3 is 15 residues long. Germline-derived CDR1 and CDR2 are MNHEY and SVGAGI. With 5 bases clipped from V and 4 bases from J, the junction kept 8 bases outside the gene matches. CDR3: CASSNNRDRAYGYTF. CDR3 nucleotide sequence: TGTGCCAGCAGTAACAACCGGGACAGGGCCTATGGCTACACCTTC.

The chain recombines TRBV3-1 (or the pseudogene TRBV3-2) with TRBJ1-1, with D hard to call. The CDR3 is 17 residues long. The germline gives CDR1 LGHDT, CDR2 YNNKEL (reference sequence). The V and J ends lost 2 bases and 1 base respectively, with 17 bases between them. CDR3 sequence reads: CASSQFPAGGENTEAFF. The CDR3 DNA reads TGTGCCAGCAGCCAATTTCCCGCGGGCGGGGAGAACACTGAAGCTTTCTTT.

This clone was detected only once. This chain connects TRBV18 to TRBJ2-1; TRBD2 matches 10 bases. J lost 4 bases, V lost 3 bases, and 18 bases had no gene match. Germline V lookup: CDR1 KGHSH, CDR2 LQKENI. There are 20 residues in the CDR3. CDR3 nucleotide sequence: TGTGCCAGCTCACCCCGACTAGCGGGTTGGGGAGATACTCGTTACAATGAGCAGTTCTTC. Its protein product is CASSPRLAGWGDTRYNEQFF.